Shown below are 2 T cell receptor beta chains from a single sample sequenced in a study of CD8+CD57+ T cells in acquired aplastic anemia. Genomic DNA provided the template from which TCR beta VDJ and CDR3 profiles were obtained. TCRdb redid the calling of the reads with MiXCR, one entry per CDR3 protein. The sample records hundreds of thousands of distinct CDR3 sequences, approximately 70% being singletons. The material sequenced was sorted CD4+, CD8+, or CD8+CD57+ T cells (not recorded which) from PBMCs. These receptors were obtained from a human donor in good health, serving as a control.

This clonotype was recorded a few times. V usage is TRBV29-1 and J usage is TRBJ1-5; D ambiguous. V was clipped by 4 bases and J by 0 bases, with 13 bases between them. The germline gives CDR1 SQVTM, CDR2 ANQGSEA. The CDR3 totals 15 residues. The CDR3 sequence is CSVAWSRDSNQPQHF. The DNA of the CDR3 is TGCAGCGTTGCATGGAGCCGCGATAGCAATCAGCCCCAGCATTTT.

This clonotype occurred many times. The chain recombines TRBV29-1 with TRBJ2-7; possibly TRBD1 or TRBD2 for D (5 bases each). The CDR3 has 13 residues. The germline CDR1 and CDR2 sequences are SQVTM and ANQGSEA. V shed 2 bases and J shed 2 bases, with 10 bases lying between them. CDR3 protein: CSVEHGDAYEQYF. The CDR3 DNA reads as TGCAGCGTTGAACACGGGGACGCCTACGAGCAGTACTTC.